The source of this T cell receptor beta chain is a study of human T cells and chemical hapten exposure. On the study more broadly: DPC 0.01% went on the upper back by patch test, with reading at 6 days. Regarding the study as a whole: No shift was seen in TCRs above 1 in 1000 frequency with DPC sensitization.

This clonotype was detected only a few times. Its antigen remains unknown. Separate cDNA molecules received unique molecular identifiers, which the library attached to them. TCRdb redid the calling of the RACE reads with MiXCR, one entry per CDR3 protein. Counted here are under 400,000 distinct CDR3 sequences, approximately 5.1% occurring once; the ten biggest clones make up 2.5% to 3%. Time point reported: pre-sensitization, week 0. Treatment here: therapeutic diphenylcyclopropenone sensitization with weekly scalp DPC. CDR3 size: 16 residues. V was clipped by 0 bases and J by 6 bases, with 16 bases between them. Germline values: CDR1 SGDLS, CDR2 YYNGEE.

The chain uses TRBV9 and TRBJ2-1; D may be TRBD2 (6 bases). This sequence originates from a woman in her 50s with alopecia areata. Some clones in this sample may be carry-over from other donors' samples. The sequenced sample was whole blood, obtained in connection with sensitization to the hapten diphenylcyclopropenone (DPC). The CDR3 loop reads CASSVGTSSPLNEQFF. The CDR3 nucleotides read TGTGCCAGCAGCGTAGGTACTAGCTCCCCCCTCAATGAGCAGTTCTTC.